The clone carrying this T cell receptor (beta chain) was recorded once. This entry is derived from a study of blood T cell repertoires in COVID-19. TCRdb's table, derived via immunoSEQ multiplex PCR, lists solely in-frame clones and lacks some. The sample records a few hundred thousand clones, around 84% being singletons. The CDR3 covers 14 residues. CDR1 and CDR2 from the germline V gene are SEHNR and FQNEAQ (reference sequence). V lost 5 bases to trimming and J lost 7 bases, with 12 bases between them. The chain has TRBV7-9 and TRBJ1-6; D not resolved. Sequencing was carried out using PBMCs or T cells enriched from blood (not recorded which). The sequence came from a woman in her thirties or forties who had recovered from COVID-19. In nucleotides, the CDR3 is TGTGCCAGCAGCCATAGTGGGCTAAATTCACCCCTCCACTTT. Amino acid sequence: CASSHSGLNSPLHF.